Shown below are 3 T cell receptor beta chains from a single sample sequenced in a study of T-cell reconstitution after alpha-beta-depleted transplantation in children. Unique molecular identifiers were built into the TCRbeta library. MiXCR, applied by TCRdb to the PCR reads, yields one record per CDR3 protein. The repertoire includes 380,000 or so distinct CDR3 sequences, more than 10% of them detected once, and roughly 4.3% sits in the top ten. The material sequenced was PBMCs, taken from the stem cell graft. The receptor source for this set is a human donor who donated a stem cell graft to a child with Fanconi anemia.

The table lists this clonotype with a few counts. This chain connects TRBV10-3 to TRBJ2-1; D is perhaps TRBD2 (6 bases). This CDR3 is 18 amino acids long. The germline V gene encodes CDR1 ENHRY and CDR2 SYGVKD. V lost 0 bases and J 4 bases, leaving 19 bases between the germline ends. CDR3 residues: CAISESAGTRLFYNEQFF. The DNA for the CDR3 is TGTGCCATCAGTGAGTCTGCGGGGACCAGGCTTTTTTACAATGAGCAGTTCTTC.

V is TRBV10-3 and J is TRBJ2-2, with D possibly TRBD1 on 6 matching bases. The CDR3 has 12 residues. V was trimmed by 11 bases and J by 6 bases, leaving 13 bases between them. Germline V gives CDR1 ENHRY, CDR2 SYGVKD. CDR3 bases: TGTGCCGCGTCGACAGGCCCCGGGGAGCTGTTTTTT. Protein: CAASTGPGELFF.

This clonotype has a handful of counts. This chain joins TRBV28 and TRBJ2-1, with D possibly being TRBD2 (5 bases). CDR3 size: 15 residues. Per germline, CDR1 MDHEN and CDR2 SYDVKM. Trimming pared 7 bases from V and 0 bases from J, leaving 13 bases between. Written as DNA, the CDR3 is TGTGCCAGCACCCTTTACGGAGGCTCCTACAATGAGCAGTTCTTC. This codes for CASTLYGGSYNEQFF.